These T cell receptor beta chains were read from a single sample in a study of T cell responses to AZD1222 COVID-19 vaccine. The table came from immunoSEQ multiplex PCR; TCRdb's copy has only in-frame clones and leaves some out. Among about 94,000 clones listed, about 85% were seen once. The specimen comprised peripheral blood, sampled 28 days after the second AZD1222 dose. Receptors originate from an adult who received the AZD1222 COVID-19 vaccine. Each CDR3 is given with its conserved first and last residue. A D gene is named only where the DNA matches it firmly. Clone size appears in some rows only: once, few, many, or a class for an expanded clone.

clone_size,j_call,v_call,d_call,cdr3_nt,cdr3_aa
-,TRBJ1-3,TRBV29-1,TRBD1,TGCAGCGTTGATAGAGGGGGCGGAAACACCATATATTTT,CSVDRGGGNTIYF
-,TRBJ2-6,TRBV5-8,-,TGTGCCAGCAGCTTAAGGGCTGGGGCCAACGTCCTGACTTTC,CASSLRAGANVLTF
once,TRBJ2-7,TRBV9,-,TGTGCCAGCAGCCCCCGGGACGTAGCCTACGAGCAGTACTTC,CASSPRDVAYEQYF
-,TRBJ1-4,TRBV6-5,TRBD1,TGTGCCAGCAGTTACGCGGGACAGGGACATGAAAAACTGTTTTTT,CASSYAGQGHEKLFF
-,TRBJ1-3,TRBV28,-,TGTGCCAGCAGTTTAGATCGATATGGAAACACCATATATTTT,CASSLDRYGNTIYF
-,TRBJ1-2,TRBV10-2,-,TGCGCCAGCAGTGACTTTGTAGGGCCATCCCACGGCTACACCTTC,CASSDFVGPSHGYTF
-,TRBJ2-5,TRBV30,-,TGTGCCTGGAGTGTAGAGTGGGGGCCCAGACGAGAGACCCAGTACTTC,CAWSVEWGPRRETQYF
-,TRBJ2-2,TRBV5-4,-,TGTGCCAGCAGCCCCGCTTCACCCGGGGAGCTGTTTTTT,CASSPASPGELFF
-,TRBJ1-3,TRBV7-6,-,TGTGCCAGCAGCTTAGGAGAGGACAGCTCTGGAAACACCATATATTTT,CASSLGEDSSGNTIYF
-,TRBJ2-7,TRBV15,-,TGTGCCACCAGCAGAGACAGGAGCTCCTACGAGCAGTACTTC,CATSRDRSSYEQYF
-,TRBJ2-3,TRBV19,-,TGTGCCAGTAGTATAGTAGGGGGACCGACAGATACGCAGTATTTT,CASSIVGGPTDTQYF
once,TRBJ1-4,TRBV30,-,TGTGCCTGGGACTCGACCGGGGGATTGTTTGGGGGGTCTAATGAAAAACTGTTTTTT,CAWDSTGGLFGGSNEKLFF
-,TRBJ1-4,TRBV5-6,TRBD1,TGTGCCAGCACGATACAGGGGGCGGCTAATGAAAAACTGTTTTTT,CASTIQGAANEKLFF
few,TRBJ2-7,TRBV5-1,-,TGCGCCAGCAGATTGGCCCCCGACACATCCTACGAGCAGTACTTC,CASRLAPDTSYEQYF
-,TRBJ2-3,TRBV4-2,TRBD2,TGTGCCAGCAGCCAAGGGGGACTAGTTAGGGCAGATACGCAGTATTTT,CASSQGGLVRADTQYF
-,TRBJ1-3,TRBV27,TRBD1,TGTGCCAGCAGTCTACAGGGGGGGGGAAACACCATATATTTT,CASSLQGGGNTIYF
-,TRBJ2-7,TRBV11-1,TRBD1,TGTGCCAGCAGCCTAGCCAGACAGGGAGCCTACGAGCAGTACTTC,CASSLARQGAYEQYF
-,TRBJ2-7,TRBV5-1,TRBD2,TGCGCCAGCAGCCCGTCCGGGACTAGCCTGTACTTC,CASSPSGTSLYF
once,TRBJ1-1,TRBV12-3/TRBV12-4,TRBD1,TGTGCCAGCCAGGGGGCTAGGAACACTGAAGCTTTCTTT,CASQGARNTEAFF
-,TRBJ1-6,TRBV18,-,TGTGCCAGCTCACCGGACAGCAGGAATTCACCCCTCCACTTT,CASSPDSRNSPLHF
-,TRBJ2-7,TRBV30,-,TGTGCCTGGGACCTTCGGCGCGAGCAGTACTTC,CAWDLRREQYF
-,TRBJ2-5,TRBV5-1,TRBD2,TGCGCCAGCAGTTTGGGGACTAGCCAAGAGACCCAGTACTTC,CASSLGTSQETQYF
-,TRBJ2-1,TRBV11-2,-,TGTGCCAGCAGCTTCCCCGGAGGTGAGCAGTTCTTC,CASSFPGGEQFF
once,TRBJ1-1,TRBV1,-,TGCACCAGCAATCGGGCCGGGACCGCGAAAACTGAAGCTTTCTTT,CTSNRAGTAKTEAFF
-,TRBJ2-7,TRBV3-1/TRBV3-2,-,TGTGCCAGCAGCCCAGGACTTACCCGCACCGATAATTACGAGCAGTACTTC,CASSPGLTRTDNYEQYF
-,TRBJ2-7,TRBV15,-,TGTGCCACCAGCCCCCCAGCTCCCTTCTACGAGCAGTACTTC,CATSPPAPFYEQYF
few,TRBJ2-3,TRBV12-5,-,TGTGCTAGTGGTTTGGGAACAGCTAGCACAGATACGCAGTATTTT,CASGLGTASTDTQYF
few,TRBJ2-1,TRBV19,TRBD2,TGTGCCAGTAGTAGCGGGAGGGCGGGAAATGAGCAGTTCTTC,CASSSGRAGNEQFF
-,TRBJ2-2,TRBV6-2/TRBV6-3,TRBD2,TGTGCCAGCAGCCAGACTAGCGGGGGGGCCGGGGAGCTGTTTTTT,CASSQTSGGAGELFF